This T cell receptor beta chain comes out of a study of cytomegalovirus exposure and HLA in healthy donors. Per germline, CDR1 MNHNS and CDR2 SASEGT. With V trimmed by 5 bases and J by 9 bases, 5 bases remained unmatched. The CDR3 is made up of 12 amino acids. Points on this clone: The target antigen is unknown.

PCR amplification relied on 60 Vbeta primers (plus 13 Jbeta primers). Assay used: immunoSEQ multiplex PCR; TCRdb lists only in-frame clones, some missing. This table holds approximately 130,000 clones, about 73% found once. General study findings and limits: Solely CMV serostatus was available to characterize immune exposure.

The chain combines TRBV6-1 with TRBJ2-7; TRBD1 matches at 9 bases. This TCR was recovered from a woman between 35 and 50 years old in good health and CMV-seronegative. Sequences were obtained from PBMCs. The CDR3 protein is CASSPGQGAQYF. DNA for the CDR3: TGTGCCAGCAGTCCGGGACAGGGCGCGCAGTACTTC.